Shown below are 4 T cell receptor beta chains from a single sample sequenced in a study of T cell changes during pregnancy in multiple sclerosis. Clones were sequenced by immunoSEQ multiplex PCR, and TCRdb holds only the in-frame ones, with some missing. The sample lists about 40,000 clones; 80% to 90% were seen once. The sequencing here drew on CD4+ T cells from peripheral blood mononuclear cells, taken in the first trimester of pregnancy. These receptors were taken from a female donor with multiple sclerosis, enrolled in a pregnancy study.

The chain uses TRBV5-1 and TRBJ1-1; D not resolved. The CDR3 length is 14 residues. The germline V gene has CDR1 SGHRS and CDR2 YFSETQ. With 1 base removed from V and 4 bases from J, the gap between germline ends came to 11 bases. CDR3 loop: CASSLRQAPTEAFF. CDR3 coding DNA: TGCGCCAGCAGCTTGCGGCAGGCCCCCACTGAAGCTTTCTTT. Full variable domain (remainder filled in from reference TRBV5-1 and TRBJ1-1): KAGVTQTPRYLIKTRGQQVTLSCSPISGHRSVSWYQQTPGQGLQFLFEYFSETQRNKGNFPGRFSGRQFSNSRSEMNVSTLELGDSALYLCASSLRQAPTEAFFGQGTRLTVV.

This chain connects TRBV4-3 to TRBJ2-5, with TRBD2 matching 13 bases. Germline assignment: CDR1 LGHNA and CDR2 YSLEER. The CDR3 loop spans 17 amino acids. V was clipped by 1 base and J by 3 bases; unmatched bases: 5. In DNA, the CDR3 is TGCGCCAGCAGCCAAGGACTCGGACTAGCGGGAGAAGAGACCCAGTACTTC. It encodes CASSQGLGLAGEETQYF.

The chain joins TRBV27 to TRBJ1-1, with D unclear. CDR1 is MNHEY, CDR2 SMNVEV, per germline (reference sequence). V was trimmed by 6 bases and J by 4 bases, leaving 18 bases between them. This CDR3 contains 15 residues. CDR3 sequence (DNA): TGTGCCAGCAGGGGCTTCGGGGAGGGCTTCACTGAAGCTTTCTTT. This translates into CASRGFGEGFTEAFF.

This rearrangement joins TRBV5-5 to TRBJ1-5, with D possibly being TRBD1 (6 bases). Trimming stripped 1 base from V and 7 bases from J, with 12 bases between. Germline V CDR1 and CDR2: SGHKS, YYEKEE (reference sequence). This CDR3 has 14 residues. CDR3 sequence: CASSLLTRGQPQHF. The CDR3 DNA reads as TGTGCCAGCAGCTTGCTCACGAGGGGGCAGCCCCAGCATTTT. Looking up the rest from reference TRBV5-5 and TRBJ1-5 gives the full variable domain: DAGVTQSPTHLIKTRGQQVTLRCSPISGHKSVSWYQQVLGQGPQFIFQYYEKEERGRGNFPDRFSARQFPNYSSELNVNALLLGDSALYLCASSLLTRGQPQHFGDGTRLSIL.